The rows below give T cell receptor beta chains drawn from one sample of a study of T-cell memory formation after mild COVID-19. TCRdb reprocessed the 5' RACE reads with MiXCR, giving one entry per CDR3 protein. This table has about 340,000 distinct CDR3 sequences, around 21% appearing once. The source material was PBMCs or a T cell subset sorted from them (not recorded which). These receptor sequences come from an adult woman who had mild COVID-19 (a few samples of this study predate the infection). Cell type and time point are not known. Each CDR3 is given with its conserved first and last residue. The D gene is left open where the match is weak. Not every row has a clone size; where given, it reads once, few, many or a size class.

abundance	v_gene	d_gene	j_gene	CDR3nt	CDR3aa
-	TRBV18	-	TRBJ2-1	TGTGCCAGCTCGGACGACCAGGGCTGGGAGTTCTTC	CASSDDQGWEFF
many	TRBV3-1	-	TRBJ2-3	TGTGCCAGCAGCCAAATGGCCACAGATACGCAGTATTTT	CASSQMATDTQYF
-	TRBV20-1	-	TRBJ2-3	TGCAGTGCTAAGGAGGATACGCAGTATTTT	CSAKEDTQYF
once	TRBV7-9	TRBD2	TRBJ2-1	TGTGCCAGCAAAGCGGGAGTGAACTACAATGAGCAGTTCTTC	CASKAGVNYNEQFF
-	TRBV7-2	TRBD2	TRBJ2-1	TGTGCCAGCAGCGCGGGGGGGTCTCGTTCTCAGTTCTTC	CASSAGGSRSQFF
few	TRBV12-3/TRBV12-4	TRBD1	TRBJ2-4	TGTGCCAGCAGTTTCTGGACAGGGCCAGCCAAAAACATTCAGTACTTC	CASSFWTGPAKNIQYF
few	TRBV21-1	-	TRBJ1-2	TGTGCCAGCTGGGTCTCTCCAATGCATGGCTACACCTTC	CASWVSPMHGYTF
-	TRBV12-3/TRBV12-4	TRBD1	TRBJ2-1	TGTGCCAGCACAGGGACAGGGGTAACCTACAATGAGCAGTTCTTC	CASTGTGVTYNEQFF
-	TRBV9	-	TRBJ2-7	TGTGCCAGCAGCGTAGCAGGTACAGGCTCCTACGAGCAGTACTTC	CASSVAGTGSYEQYF
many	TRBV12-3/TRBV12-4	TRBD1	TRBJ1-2	TGTGCCAGCAGTGCGGGACAGTCCTATGGCTACACCTTC	CASSAGQSYGYTF
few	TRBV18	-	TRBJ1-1	TGTGCCAGCTCACCAAGTGGAAGAGCTGAAGCTTTCTTT	CASSPSGRAEAFF
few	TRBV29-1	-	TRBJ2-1	TGCAGCGTCCGCCGGGTTTTAGACGATGAGCAGTTCTTC	CSVRRVLDDEQFF
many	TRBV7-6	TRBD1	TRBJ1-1	TGTGCCAGCAGCTTCCCAGGGGGCCAAAACACTGAAGCTTTCTTT	CASSFPGGQNTEAFF
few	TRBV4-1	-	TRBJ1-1	TGCGCCAGCAGCCAGGTTATATCTCAGGTGAACACTGAAGCTTTCTTT	CASSQVISQVNTEAFF
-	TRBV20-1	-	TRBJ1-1	TGCAGTGCTAGAGATCGGCTCACAAACACTGAAGCTTTCTTT	CSARDRLTNTEAFF
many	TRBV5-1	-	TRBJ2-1	TGCGCCAGCAGCTTGGGCGGGGGCGTCCCGCGGCAGTTCTTC	CASSLGGGVPRQFF
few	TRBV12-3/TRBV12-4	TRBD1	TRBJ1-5	TGTGCCAGCAGCACGACAGGGCCTAATCAGCCCCAGCATTTT	CASSTTGPNQPQHF
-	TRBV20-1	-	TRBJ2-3	TGCAGTGCTAGAGAAACAGGGGATCCCTTAGGAGGGACTAGCACAGATACGCAGTATTTT	CSARETGDPLGGTSTDTQYF
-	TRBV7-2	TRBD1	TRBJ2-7	TGTGCCAGCAGCTTAGCGGGGCGCGGGACAGGGGCACGCGAACAGTACTTC	CASSLAGRGTGAREQYF
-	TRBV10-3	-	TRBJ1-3	TGTGCCATAAGGGAGAGCGCTGGAAACACCATATATTTT	CAIRESAGNTIYF
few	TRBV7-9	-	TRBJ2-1	TGTGCCAGCAGCTTACCGGGAGTCGGGAATGAGCAGTTCTTC	CASSLPGVGNEQFF
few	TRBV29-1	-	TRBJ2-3	TGCAGCGTTGAAGGATGGGGATCGCCCGATACGCAGTATTTT	CSVEGWGSPDTQYF
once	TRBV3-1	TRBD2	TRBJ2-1	TGTGCCAGCAGCCAAGAGGGACTAAGGCTTGAGCAGTTCTTC	CASSQEGLRLEQFF
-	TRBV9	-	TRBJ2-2	TGTGCCACCACGACCCTGGTGACCGGGGAGCTGTTTTTT	CATTTLVTGELFF
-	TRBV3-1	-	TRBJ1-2	TGTGCCAGCAGCCTCCGGCTGGCTTCTGGCTACACCTTC	CASSLRLASGYTF
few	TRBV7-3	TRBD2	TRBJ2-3	TGTGCCAGCAGCTTAAGGGTAGCGGGGGGCACAGATACGCAGTATTTT	CASSLRVAGGTDTQYF
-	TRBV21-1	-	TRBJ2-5	TGTGCCAGCAGCAAAGGGACCCAAGAGACCCAGTACTTC	CASSKGTQETQYF
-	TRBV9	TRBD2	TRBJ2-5	TGTGCCAGCAGCACACGACTAGCGGGAGGACAAGAGACCCAGTACTTC	CASSTRLAGGQETQYF
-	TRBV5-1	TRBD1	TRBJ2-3	TGCGCCAGCAGCTTCGGACAGGCGGAAGTCGATACGCAGTATTTT	CASSFGQAEVDTQYF
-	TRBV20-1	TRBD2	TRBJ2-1	TGCAGTGCTCGTGGGCCAAGCGGGGCCACTTACAATGAGCAGTTCTTC	CSARGPSGATYNEQFF
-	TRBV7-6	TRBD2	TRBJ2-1	TGTGCCAGCAGCTTAAGTACTAGCGGGGGGGCCTACAATGAGCAGTTCTTC	CASSLSTSGGAYNEQFF
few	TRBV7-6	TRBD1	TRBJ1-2	TGTGCCAGCAGCTTAGCTTCAGGGGGCGGCTATGGCTACACCTTC	CASSLASGGGYGYTF
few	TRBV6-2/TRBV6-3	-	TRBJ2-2	TGTGCCATCGGGACACTTACCGGGGAGCTGTTTTTT	CAIGTLTGELFF
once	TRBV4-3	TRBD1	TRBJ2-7	TGCGCCAGCAGCCACCTTCGGGACAGGGTTAACGAGCAGTACTTC	CASSHLRDRVNEQYF
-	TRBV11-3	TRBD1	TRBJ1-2	TGTGCCAGCAGCTTTGCCTCTCGAATCCGCGGGACAGGGAGCCCTAGCTATGGCTACACCTTC	CASSFASRIRGTGSPSYGYTF
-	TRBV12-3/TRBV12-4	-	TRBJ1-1	TGTGCCAGCAGACCTGGACACCGCGAAGCTTTCTTT	CASRPGHREAFF
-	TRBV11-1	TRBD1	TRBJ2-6	TGTGCCAGCAGCAGAACCGGGACAGAAGTCTCTGGGGCCAACGTCCTGACTTTC	CASSRTGTEVSGANVLTF
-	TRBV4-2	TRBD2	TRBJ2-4	TGTGCCAGCAGCCGCACGACTAGCGGGGGGACTGAAAACATTCAGTACTTC	CASSRTTSGGTENIQYF
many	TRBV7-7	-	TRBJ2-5	TGTGCTAGCAGCTTCAGTGCGACTAGAGGAGAGACCCAGTACTTC	CASSFSATRGETQYF
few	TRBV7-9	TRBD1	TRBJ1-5	TGTGCCAGCAGCTCGGGACAGAATAGCAATCAGCCCCAGCATTTT	CASSSGQNSNQPQHF
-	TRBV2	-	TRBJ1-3	TGTGCCGGCCAGGACGGAGGAAACACCATATATTTT	CAGQDGGNTIYF
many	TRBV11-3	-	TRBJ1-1	TGTGCCAGCAGCCGGGGGGCAGGGACTGAAGCTTTCTTT	CASSRGAGTEAFF
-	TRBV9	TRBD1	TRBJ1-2	TGTGCCAGCAGCGTAGGACAGGGGCCGCGTGGCTACACCTTC	CASSVGQGPRGYTF
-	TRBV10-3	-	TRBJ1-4	TGTGCCATCAGGGGAACAACTAATGAAAAACTGTTTTTT	CAIRGTTNEKLFF
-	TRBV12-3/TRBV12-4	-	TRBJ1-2	TGTGCCAGCAGTTCGATGGCGAGGATCTATGGCTACACCTTC	CASSSMARIYGYTF
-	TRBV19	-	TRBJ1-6	TGTGCCAGTAGTATGGTCGAGTCACCCCTCCACTTT	CASSMVESPLHF
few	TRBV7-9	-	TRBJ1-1	TGTGCCAGCAGCTCCCCAGGGAACACTGAAGCTTTCTTT	CASSSPGNTEAFF
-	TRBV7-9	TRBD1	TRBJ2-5	TGTGCCAGCAGCTCCTCCGGGACAGCGTATCAAGAGACCCAGTACTTC	CASSSSGTAYQETQYF
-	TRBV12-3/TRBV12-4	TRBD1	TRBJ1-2	TGTGCCAGCAGTACTACAGGGGGCCCTGGCTACACCTTC	CASSTTGGPGYTF
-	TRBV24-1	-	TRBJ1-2	TGTGCCACCAGACTTATGGGGGGGAAATATGGCTACACCTTC	CATRLMGGKYGYTF
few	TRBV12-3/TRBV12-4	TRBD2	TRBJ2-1	TGTGCCAGCAGCCATCAAACAGCGGGAGTAACCTACAATGAGCAGTTCTTC	CASSHQTAGVTYNEQFF
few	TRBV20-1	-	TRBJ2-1	TGCAGTGCTAGAGGCACCCTACATGAGCAGTTCTTC	CSARGTLHEQFF
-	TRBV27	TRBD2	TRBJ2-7	TGTGCCAGCAGTTTCGGGACTAGCGGCGAGCAGTACTTC	CASSFGTSGEQYF
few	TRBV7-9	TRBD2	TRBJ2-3	TGTGCCAGCAGCTTAGCTAGCCTTGTGACTAGCGGGAGTTATACGCAGTATTTT	CASSLASLVTSGSYTQYF
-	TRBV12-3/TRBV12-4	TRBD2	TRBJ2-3	TGTGCCAGCAGTTTCGCCCCGGGACTACGCTTTTCAGATACGCAGTATTTT	CASSFAPGLRFSDTQYF
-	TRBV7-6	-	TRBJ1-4	TGTGCCAGCAGCTTAGGTGGCGTTGCAACTAATGAAAAACTGTTTTTT	CASSLGGVATNEKLFF
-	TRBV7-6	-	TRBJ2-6	TGTGCCAGCAGCTTAACCCCGCCCAACAGGGAGACCGGCTCTGGGGCCAACGTCCTGACTTTC	CASSLTPPNRETGSGANVLTF
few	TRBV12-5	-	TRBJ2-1	TGTGCTAGTGGTTTGGAACTAGGAGATGAAATTGGGGGCAATGAGCAGTTCTTC	CASGLELGDEIGGNEQFF
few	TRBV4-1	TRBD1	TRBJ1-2	TGCGCCAGCAGCCAAGTCAGGGACAGGGGGCGGCACTGGGATGGCTACACCTTC	CASSQVRDRGRHWDGYTF